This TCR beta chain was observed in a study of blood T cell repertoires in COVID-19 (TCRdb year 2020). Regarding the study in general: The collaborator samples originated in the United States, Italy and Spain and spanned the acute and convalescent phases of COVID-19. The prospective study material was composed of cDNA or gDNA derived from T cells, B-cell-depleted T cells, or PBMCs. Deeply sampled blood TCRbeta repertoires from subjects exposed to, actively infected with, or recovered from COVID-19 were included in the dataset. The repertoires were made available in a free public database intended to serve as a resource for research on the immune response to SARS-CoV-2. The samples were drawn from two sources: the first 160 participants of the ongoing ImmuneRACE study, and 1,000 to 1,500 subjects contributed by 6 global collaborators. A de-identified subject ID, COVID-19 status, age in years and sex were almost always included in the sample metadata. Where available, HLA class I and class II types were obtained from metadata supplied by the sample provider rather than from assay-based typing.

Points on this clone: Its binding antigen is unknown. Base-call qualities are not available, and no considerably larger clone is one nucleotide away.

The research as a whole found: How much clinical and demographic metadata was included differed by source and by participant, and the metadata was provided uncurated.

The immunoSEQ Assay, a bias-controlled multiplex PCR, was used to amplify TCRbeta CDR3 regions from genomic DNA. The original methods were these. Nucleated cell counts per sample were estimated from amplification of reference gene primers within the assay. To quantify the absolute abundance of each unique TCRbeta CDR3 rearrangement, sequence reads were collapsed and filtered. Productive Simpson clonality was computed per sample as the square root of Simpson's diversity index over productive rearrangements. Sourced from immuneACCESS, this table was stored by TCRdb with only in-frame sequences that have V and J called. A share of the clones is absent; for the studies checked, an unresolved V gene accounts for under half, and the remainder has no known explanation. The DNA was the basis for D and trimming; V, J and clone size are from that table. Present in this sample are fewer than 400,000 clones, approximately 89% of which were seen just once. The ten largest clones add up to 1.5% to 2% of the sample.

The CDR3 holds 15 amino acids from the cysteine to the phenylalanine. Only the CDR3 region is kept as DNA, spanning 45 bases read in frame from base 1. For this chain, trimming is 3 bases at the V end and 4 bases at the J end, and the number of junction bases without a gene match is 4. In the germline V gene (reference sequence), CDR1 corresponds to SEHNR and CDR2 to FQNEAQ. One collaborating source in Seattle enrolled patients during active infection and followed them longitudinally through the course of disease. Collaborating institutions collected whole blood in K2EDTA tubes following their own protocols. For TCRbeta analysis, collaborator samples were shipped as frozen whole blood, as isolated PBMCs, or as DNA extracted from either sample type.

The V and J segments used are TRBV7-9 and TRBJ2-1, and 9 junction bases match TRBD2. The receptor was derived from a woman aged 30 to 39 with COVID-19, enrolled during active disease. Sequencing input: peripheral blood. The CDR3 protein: CASSFQSGGYNEQFF. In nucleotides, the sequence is TGTGCCAGCAGCTTTCAAAGCGGGGGGTACAATGAGCAGTTCTTC. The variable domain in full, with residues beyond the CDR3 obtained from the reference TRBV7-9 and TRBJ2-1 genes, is DTGVSQNPRHKITKRGQNVTFRCDPISEHNRLYWYRQTLGQGPEFLTYFQNEAQLEKSRLLSDRFSAERPKGSFSTLEIQRTEQGDSAMYLCASSFQSGGYNEQFFGPGTRLTVL.